This T cell receptor (beta chain) was sequenced for a study of blood T cell repertoires in COVID-19. This CDR3 spans 12 amino acids. The germline V gene encodes CDR1 MDHEN and CDR2 SYDVKM. Trimming removed 3 bases at V and 12 bases at J, with 12 bases between. As handled by the study authors: Scientists estimated how many nucleated cells there were by amplifying reference gene primers. This table comes from immunoSEQ multiplex PCR, and its TCRdb copy is limited to in-frame clones, with some not included. V, J and clone size were drawn from that table, and D and trimming were deduced from the DNA. The sample shows around 64,000 clones, 82% of them seen only once.

The sample consisted of peripheral blood. This rearrangement joins TRBV28 to TRBJ2-1, with D possibly TRBD1 on 5 matching bases. The TCR was taken from a human donor in a cohort sampled during active COVID-19. This chain's CDR3 is CASSLMGRGQFF. As DNA, the CDR3 is TGTGCCAGCAGTTTGATGGGGCGCGGGCAGTTCTTC.